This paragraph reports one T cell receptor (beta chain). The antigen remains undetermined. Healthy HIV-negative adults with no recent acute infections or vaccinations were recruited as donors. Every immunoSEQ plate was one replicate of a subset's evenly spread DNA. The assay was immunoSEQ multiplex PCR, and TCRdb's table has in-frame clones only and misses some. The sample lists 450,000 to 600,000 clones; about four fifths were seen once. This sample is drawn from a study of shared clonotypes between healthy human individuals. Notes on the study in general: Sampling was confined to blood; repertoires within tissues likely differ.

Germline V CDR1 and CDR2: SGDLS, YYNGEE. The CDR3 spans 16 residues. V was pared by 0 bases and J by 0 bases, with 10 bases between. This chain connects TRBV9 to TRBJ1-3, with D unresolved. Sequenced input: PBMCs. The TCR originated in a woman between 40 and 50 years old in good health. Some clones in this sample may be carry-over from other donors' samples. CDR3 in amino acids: CASSVGAGRSGNTIYF. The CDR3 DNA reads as TGTGCCAGCAGCGTAGGGGCTGGACGCTCTGGAAACACCATATATTTT.